This is a list of T cell receptor beta chains from one sample in a study of shared clonotypes between healthy human individuals. Generated by immunoSEQ multiplex PCR, the TCRdb table keeps only in-frame clones and is missing some. The table records about 2.4 million clones, 93% of them present only once. The sequenced material came from naive CD4+ T cells from PBMCs. The receptors were gathered from a man younger than 35 in good health. Some clones in this sample may be carry-over from other donors' samples. Each CDR3 is given with its conserved first and last residue. D genes are given only for firm matches. Clone size is given for some rows only: seen once, a few or many times, or a class if the clone is expanded.

DNA,CDR3,D,size,J,V
TGCGCCAGCAGCCCGGGACCGCTACATGAGCAGTTCTTC,CASSPGPLHEQFF,-,-,TRBJ2-1,TRBV5-1
TGTGCCAGCAGCACCATACCGGGACTAGCGGCCTACACAGATACGCAGTATTTT,CASSTIPGLAAYTDTQYF,TRBD2,-,TRBJ2-3,TRBV7-9
TGTGCCATCAGCCCGACAGGGGAGAACTATGGCTACACCTTC,CAISPTGENYGYTF,TRBD1,-,TRBJ1-2,TRBV10-3
TGTGCCAGCAGCTTAGCGGGACTAGCGGGAGGGGACGAGCAGTACTTC,CASSLAGLAGGDEQYF,TRBD2,-,TRBJ2-7,TRBV7-2
TGTGCCAGCAGAGATCGGACAGCGGTCGAAACCCAGTACTTC,CASRDRTAVETQYF,-,-,TRBJ2-5,TRBV28
TGTGCCAGCAGCCCCCGGCGTCCAGGGAGCACAGATACGCAGTATTTT,CASSPRRPGSTDTQYF,-,-,TRBJ2-3,TRBV7-8
TGCAGCGTTCGCGGACGAACCTCTGGAAACACCATATATTTT,CSVRGRTSGNTIYF,-,-,TRBJ1-3,TRBV29-1
TGTGCCAGCAGGGCTCAGGGTACCACTGAAGCTTTCTTT,CASRAQGTTEAFF,-,-,TRBJ1-1,TRBV7-2
TGTGCCAGCAGCGTGCGGGAGGGCCTTGGCAATGAGCAGTTCTTC,CASSVREGLGNEQFF,TRBD2,-,TRBJ2-1,TRBV6-5
TGCGCCAGCTCACAGGACATGAACACTGAAGCTTTCTTT,CASSQDMNTEAFF,-,-,TRBJ1-1,TRBV5-1
TGTGCCATCAGTGGCGGGGGGCCCTACGAGCAGTACTTC,CAISGGGPYEQYF,TRBD2,once,TRBJ2-7,TRBV10-3
TGTGCCAGCAGCACCCGACAGGGGGCAAATGGCTACACCTTC,CASSTRQGANGYTF,TRBD1,-,TRBJ1-2,TRBV28
TGTGCCAGCAGCGCACCGGGACCTGCGGAGACCCAGTACTTC,CASSAPGPAETQYF,-,once,TRBJ2-5,TRBV9
TGCAGCGTGGGACAGGGAGTGAACACTGAAGCTTTCTTT,CSVGQGVNTEAFF,TRBD1,-,TRBJ1-1,TRBV29-1
TGTGCCAGCAGTTACTCTGTTCGGGGTTTCGAGCAGTACTTC,CASSYSVRGFEQYF,-,-,TRBJ2-7,TRBV6-5
TGTGCCAGCAGCTTCCGACAGGGCGGCGAAAAACTGTTTTTT,CASSFRQGGEKLFF,TRBD1,-,TRBJ1-4,TRBV5-6
TGTGCCAGCAGTTCGCAGGGGGCTGGAGATGAAAAACTGTTTTTT,CASSSQGAGDEKLFF,TRBD1,-,TRBJ1-4,TRBV6-5
TGTGCCAGCAGTAAGACAGGCCTCAGCACAGATACGCAGTATTTT,CASSKTGLSTDTQYF,-,-,TRBJ2-3,TRBV6-5
TGTGCCAGCTCCACCTTACCTGGGGGTGGCTGGCGGTACTTC,CASSTLPGGGWRYF,-,-,TRBJ2-7,TRBV5-6
TGCAGCGTCGTCGCCCCTGAAAGTACTGAAGCTTTCTTT,CSVVAPESTEAFF,-,few,TRBJ1-1,TRBV29-1
TGTGCCAGCTCACCACTAGCGACAGGCACCAATCAGCCCCAGCATTTT,CASSPLATGTNQPQHF,-,once,TRBJ1-5,TRBV18
TGTGCCAGCAGCGTAGGTCAGGTGAGGTCCTACAATGAGCAGTTCTTC,CASSVGQVRSYNEQFF,-,-,TRBJ2-1,TRBV9
TGCGCCAGCAGCCAAGATCGGCTAGGGAACAATGAGCAGTTCTTC,CASSQDRLGNNEQFF,-,once,TRBJ2-1,TRBV4-1
TGTGCCAGCAGTCCCCGAACAGGCCCCCAGCGCCAGTACTTC,CASSPRTGPQRQYF,-,-,TRBJ2-7,TRBV28